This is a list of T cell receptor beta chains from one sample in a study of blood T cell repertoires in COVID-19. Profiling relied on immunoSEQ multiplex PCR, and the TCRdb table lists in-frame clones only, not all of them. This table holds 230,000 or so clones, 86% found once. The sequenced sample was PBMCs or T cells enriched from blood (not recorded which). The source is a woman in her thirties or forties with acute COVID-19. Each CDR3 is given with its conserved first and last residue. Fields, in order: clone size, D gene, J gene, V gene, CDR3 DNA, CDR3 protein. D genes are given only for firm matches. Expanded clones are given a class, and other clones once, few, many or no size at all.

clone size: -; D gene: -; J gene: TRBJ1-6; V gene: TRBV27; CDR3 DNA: TGTGCCAGCAGTTTTTCGGGTGTCAATAATTCACCCCTCCACTTT; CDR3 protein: CASSFSGVNNSPLHF
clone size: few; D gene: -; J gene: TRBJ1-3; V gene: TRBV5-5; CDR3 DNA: TGTGCCAGCAGCTTGGACCCACTGCCGACTGGAAACACCATATATTTT; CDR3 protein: CASSLDPLPTGNTIYF
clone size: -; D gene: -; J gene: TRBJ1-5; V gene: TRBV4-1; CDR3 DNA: TGCGCCAGCAGCCAAGTTCGGGGGCAGCCCCAGCATTTT; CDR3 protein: CASSQVRGQPQHF
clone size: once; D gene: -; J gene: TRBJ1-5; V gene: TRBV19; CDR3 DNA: TGTGCCAGTAGTATTGTTGATATGGCTCAGCCCCAGCATTTT; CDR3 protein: CASSIVDMAQPQHF
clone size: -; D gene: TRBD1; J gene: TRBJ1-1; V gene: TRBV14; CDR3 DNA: TGTGCCAGCAGGGGGACAGGGGGCGTTTCAAGGAACACTGAAGCTTTCTTT; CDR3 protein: CASRGTGGVSRNTEAFF
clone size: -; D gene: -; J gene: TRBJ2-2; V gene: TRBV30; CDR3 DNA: TGTGCCTGGAGTGCGGTCACCGGGGAGCTGTTTTTT; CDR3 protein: CAWSAVTGELFF
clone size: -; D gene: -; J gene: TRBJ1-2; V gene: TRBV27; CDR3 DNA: TGTGCCAGCAGTGCACAGGGAGCTAACTATGGCTACACCTTC; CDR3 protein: CASSAQGANYGYTF
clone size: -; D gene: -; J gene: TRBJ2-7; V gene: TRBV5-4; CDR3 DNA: TGTGCCAGCAGCTTGTGGGGGAGCGGGTGGCAGTACTTC; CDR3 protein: CASSLWGSGWQYF
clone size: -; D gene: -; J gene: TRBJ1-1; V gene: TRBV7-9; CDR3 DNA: TGTGCCAGCGCTATGACGGACTTAACTGAAGCTTTCTTT; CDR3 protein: CASAMTDLTEAFF
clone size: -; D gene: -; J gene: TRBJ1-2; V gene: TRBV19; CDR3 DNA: TGTGCCAGTAGTACCACCTCGGACACGTATGGCTACACCTTC; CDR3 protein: CASSTTSDTYGYTF
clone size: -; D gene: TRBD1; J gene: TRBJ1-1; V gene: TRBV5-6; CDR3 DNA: TGTGCCAGCAGCTACAGGACAGGGATCATGAACACTGAAGCTTTCTTT; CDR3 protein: CASSYRTGIMNTEAFF
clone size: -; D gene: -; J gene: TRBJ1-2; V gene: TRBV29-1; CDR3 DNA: TGCAGCGTTGCTGGCACTGGCTACACCTTC; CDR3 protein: CSVAGTGYTF
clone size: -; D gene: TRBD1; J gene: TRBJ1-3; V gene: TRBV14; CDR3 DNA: TGTGCCAGCAGCCGAACCGAAAGAGACAGGGGAGGGGCTGGAAACACCATATATTTT; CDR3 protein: CASSRTERDRGGAGNTIYF
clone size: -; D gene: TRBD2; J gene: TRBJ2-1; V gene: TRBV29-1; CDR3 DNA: TGCAGCGTTGATGGGACTAGCGGGGGGGGTGTGACTGGCAATGAGCAGTTCTTC; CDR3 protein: CSVDGTSGGGVTGNEQFF
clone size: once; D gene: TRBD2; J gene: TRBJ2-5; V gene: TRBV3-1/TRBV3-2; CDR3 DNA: TGTGCCAGCAGCCGAACACTAGCGGGGCAAGAGACCCAGTACTTC; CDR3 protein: CASSRTLAGQETQYF
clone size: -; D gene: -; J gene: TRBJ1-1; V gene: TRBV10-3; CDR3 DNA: TGTGCCATCAGTGTAACCGGGGGGAACACTGAAGCTTTCTTT; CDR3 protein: CAISVTGGNTEAFF
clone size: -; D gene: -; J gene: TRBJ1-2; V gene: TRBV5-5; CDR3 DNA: TGTGCCAGCAGCTTGGTCAGGGCACAGAACTATGGCTACACCTTC; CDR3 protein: CASSLVRAQNYGYTF
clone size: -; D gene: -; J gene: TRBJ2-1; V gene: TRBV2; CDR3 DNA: TGTGCCAGCAGTGAATATAGCGGTACCTACAATGAGCAGTTCTTC; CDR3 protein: CASSEYSGTYNEQFF
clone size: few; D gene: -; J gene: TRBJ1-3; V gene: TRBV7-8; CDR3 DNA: TGTGCCAGCAGTCAGATGGGGGGTTCTGGAAACACCATATATTTT; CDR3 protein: CASSQMGGSGNTIYF
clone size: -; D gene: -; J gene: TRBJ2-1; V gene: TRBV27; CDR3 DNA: TGTGCCAGCAGTTATAAGGAGAGCTCCTACAATGAGCAGTTCTTC; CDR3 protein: CASSYKESSYNEQFF
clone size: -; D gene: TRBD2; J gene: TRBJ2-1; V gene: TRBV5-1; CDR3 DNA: TGCGCCAGCTCAGCGGGGGGAACCAATGAGCAGTTCTTC; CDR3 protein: CASSAGGTNEQFF
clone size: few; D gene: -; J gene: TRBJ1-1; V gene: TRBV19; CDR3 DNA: TGTGCCAGTAAGTGGGCGGGCACTGAAGCTTTCTTT; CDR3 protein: CASKWAGTEAFF
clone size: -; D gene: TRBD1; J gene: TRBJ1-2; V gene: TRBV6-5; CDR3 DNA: TGTGCCAGCAGTTACGGTCAGGGGGCGAGTGGCTACACCTTC; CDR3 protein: CASSYGQGASGYTF
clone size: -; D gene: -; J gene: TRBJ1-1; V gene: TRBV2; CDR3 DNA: TGTGCCACCCGTCGGGGGGGCACTGAAGCTTTCTTT; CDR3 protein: CATRRGGTEAFF
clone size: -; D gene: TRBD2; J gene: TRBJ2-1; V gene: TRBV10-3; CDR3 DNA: TGTGCCATCAGCACACTAGCGGGGGACTACAATGAGCAGTTCTTC; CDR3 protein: CAISTLAGDYNEQFF
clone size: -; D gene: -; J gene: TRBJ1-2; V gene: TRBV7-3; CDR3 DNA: TGTGCCAGCAGCCCCTCGGGAGGGGGCTATGGCTACACCTTC; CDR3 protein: CASSPSGGGYGYTF
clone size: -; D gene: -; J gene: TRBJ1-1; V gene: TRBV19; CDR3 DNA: TGTGCCAGTACCCCTCGCGGGGAGGCGAACACTGAAGCTTTCTTT; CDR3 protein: CASTPRGEANTEAFF
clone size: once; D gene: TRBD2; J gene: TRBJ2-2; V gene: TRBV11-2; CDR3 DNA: TGTGCCAGCCCCAGGGGTGGCGGGGGGGCTTTTGAGACCGGGGAGCTGTTTTTT; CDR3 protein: CASPRGGGGAFETGELFF
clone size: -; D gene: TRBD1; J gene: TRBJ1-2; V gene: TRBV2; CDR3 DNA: TGTGCCAGCAGTGAACACCGACAGGGGCGCTACGGCTACACCTTC; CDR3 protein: CASSEHRQGRYGYTF
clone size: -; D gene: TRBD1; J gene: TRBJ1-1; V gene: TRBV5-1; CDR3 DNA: TGCGCCAGCAGCTTGGGACAGGGAGCATTTGAAGCTTTCTTT; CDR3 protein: CASSLGQGAFEAFF
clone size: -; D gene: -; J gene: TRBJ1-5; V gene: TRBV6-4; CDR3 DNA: TGTGCCAGCAGTGCAGTTAGCAATCAGCCCCAGCATTTT; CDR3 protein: CASSAVSNQPQHF
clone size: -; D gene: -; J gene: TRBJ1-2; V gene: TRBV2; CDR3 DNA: TGTGCCAGCAGCTCGTCGCGAACGGGTGTTGGCTACACCTTC; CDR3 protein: CASSSSRTGVGYTF
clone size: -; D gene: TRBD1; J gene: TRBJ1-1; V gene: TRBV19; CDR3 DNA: TGTGCCAGTAGTGCAGACCGGGACAGGGGGCAGGGTGAAGCTTTCTTT; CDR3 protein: CASSADRDRGQGEAFF
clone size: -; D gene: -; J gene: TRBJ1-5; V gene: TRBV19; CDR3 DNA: TGTGCCAGTAGTACACAGGGTGGTCAGCCCCAGCATTTT; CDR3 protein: CASSTQGGQPQHF
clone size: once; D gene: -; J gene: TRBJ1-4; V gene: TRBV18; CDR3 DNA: TGTGCCAGCTCATCTACAACGACAGAACCAACTAATGAAAAACTGTTTTTT; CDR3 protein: CASSSTTTEPTNEKLFF
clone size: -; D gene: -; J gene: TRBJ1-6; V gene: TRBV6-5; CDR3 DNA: TGTGCCAGCAACCCCCTGGGAGGGAATAATTCACCCCTCCACTTT; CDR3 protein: CASNPLGGNNSPLHF
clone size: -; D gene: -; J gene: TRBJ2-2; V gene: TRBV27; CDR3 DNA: TGTGCCAGCGGAAAAACCATTACGGTCGGGTCCGGGGAGCTGTTTTTT; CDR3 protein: CASGKTITVGSGELFF
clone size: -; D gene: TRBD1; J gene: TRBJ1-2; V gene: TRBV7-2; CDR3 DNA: TGTGCCAGCAGACAGGGACAGGGTTCCACCTTC; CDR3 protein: CASRQGQGSTF